Listed below are T cell receptor beta chains from one sample, sequenced in a study of metastatic and nonmetastatic thyroid tumors. TCRdb re-called clones from the PCR reads using MiXCR. This sample carries about 16,000 clones, about 31% of them seen once, and the ten largest clones take approximately 10%. Material: blood. The receptors originated from a female donor with papillary thyroid cancer or a benign thyroid nodule (not recorded which). Some clones in this sample may be carry-over from other donors' samples. Both conserved end residues are part of each CDR3. The order of the fields is clone size, J gene, D gene, V gene, CDR3 protein, CDR3 DNA. A D gene is named only where the DNA matches it firmly. The size of a clone is reported for some rows only, either as once, few or many, or as a class for expanded clones.

many	TRBJ2-3	TRBD2	TRBV3-1	CASSRTSGQDTQYF	TGTGCCAGCAGCCGCACTAGCGGGCAAGATACGCAGTATTTT
many	TRBJ2-3	TRBD2	TRBV19	CASSIWIAGGQDTQYF	TGTGCCAGTAGTATATGGATAGCGGGGGGGCAGGATACGCAGTATTTT
-	TRBJ2-1	TRBD2	TRBV4-3	CASSQARTSGRGTEQFF	TGCGCCAGCAGCCAAGCCCGGACTAGCGGGAGGGGGACTGAGCAGTTCTTC
few	TRBJ2-7	TRBD2	TRBV6-1	CASRLAGGPYEQYF	TGTGCCAGCAGACTAGCGGGGGGGCCCTACGAGCAGTACTTC
-	TRBJ2-6	-	TRBV6-1	CASSMGESVSNVLTF	TGTGCCAGCAGCATGGGGGAATCTGTGTCCAACGTCCTGACTTTC
-	TRBJ2-5	-	TRBV9	CAISVAPGQKQETQYF	TGTGCCATCAGCGTAGCTCCGGGACAAAAGCAAGAGACCCAGTACTTT
many	TRBJ1-6	-	TRBV3-1	CASSQDLYSPLHF	TGTGCCAGCAGCCAAGATCTTTATTCACCCCTCCACTTT
-	TRBJ2-3	TRBD2	TRBV11-2	CASRTSGSGTDTQYF	TGTGCCAGCAGAACCAGCGGGAGCGGCACAGATACGCAGTATTTT
-	TRBJ2-7	-	TRBV9	CASSSPSNEQYF	TGTGCCAGCAGCTCCCCCTCCAACGAGCAGTACTTC
few	TRBJ2-1	-	TRBV27	CSSKGQGSYNEQFF	TGTTCTAGCAAGGGGCAGGGCTCCTACAATGAGCAGTTCTTC
many	TRBJ2-1	-	TRBV20-1	CSARDSQVQLYNEQFF	TGCAGTGCTAGAGATAGCCAGGTCCAGCTCTACAATGAGCAGTTCTTC
medium-sized	TRBJ2-3	-	TRBV2	CASSSGTDTQYF	TGTGCCAGCAGCTCAGGGACAGATACGCAGTATTTT
-	TRBJ2-5	TRBD1	TRBV27	CVSRAGQGVETQYF	TGTGTCAGCAGGGCGGGACAGGGGGTCGAGACCCAGTACTTC
many	TRBJ1-1	-	TRBV29-1	CSVKGQAWNTEAFF	TGCAGCGTCAAGGGGCAAGCTTGGAACACTGAAGCTTTCTTT
medium-sized	TRBJ2-7	-	TRBV2	CASSPTDRFEQYF	TGTGCCAGCAGTCCAACCGACAGATTCGAGCAGTACTTC
medium-sized	TRBJ2-3	TRBD2	TRBV12-3/TRBV12-4	CASSPRGRGEGTDTQYF	TGTGCCAGCAGCCCCCGGGGGCGGGGGGAAGGGACAGATACGCAGTATTTT
many	TRBJ2-1	TRBD2	TRBV20-1	CSAVGLARDNEQFF	TGCAGTGCTGTCGGACTAGCCCGTGATAATGAGCAGTTCTTC
few	TRBJ2-1	-	TRBV5-1	CASSLGGQHNEQFF	TGCGCCAGCAGCTTGGGGGGACAACACAATGAGCAGTTCTTC
medium-sized	TRBJ2-7	TRBD1	TRBV2	CASRDGQGGTYEQYF	TGTGCCAGCAGGGATGGACAGGGGGGAACCTACGAGCAGTACTTC
medium-sized	TRBJ1-5	TRBD1	TRBV2	CASRAGQGAREPQHF	TGTGCCAGCAGGGCGGGACAGGGGGCGAGGGAGCCCCAGCATTTT
-	TRBJ2-1	TRBD2	TRBV28	CASSPLAGGHNEQFF	TGTGCCAGCAGCCCTTTGGCGGGGGGGCACAATGAGCAGTTCTTC
-	TRBJ2-2	TRBD2	TRBV6-1	CASSGLAGANTGELFF	TGTGCCAGCAGTGGACTAGCGGGTGCGAACACCGGGGAGCTGTTTTTT
-	TRBJ1-3	TRBD1	TRBV5-1	CASSHTGGSPGNTIYF	TGCGCCAGCAGCCATACAGGGGGTAGCCCTGGAAACACCATATATTTT
-	TRBJ1-6	-	TRBV7-4	CASSLGGRKNSPLHF	TGTGCCAGCAGCTTAGGAGGGAGAAAGAATTCACCCCTCCACTTT
many	TRBJ2-5	-	TRBV7-7	CASSLGTGVETQYF	TGTGCTAGCAGCTTAGGGACGGGGGTGGAGACCCAGTACTTC
many	TRBJ2-5	TRBD2	TRBV4-1	CASSQDLIAGGTPGKTQYF	TGCGCCAGCAGCCAAGATTTAATAGCGGGGGGGACCCCCGGGAAGACCCAGTACTTC
-	TRBJ2-7	-	TRBV25-1	CASSPEEILPSEVGYEQYF	TGTGCCAGCAGCCCCGAGGAAATACTCCCGTCGGAAGTGGGGTACGAGCAGTACTTC
-	TRBJ2-2	TRBD2	TRBV6-2/TRBV6-3	CASSLAGVNTGELFF	TGTGCCAGCAGTCTAGCGGGTGTCAACACCGGGGAGCTGTTTTTT
many	TRBJ2-5	TRBD2	TRBV7-2	CASSHPRGGQETQYF	TGTGCCAGCAGTCACCCAAGGGGAGGGCAAGAGACCCAGTACTTC
-	TRBJ2-7	-	TRBV4-1	CASSQERGYTYEQYF	TGCGCCAGCAGCCAAGAGCGGGGTTATACCTACGAGCAGTACTTC
many	TRBJ2-7	-	TRBV9	CASSVVGEGYEQYF	TGTGCCAGCAGCGTAGTGGGGGAAGGCTACGAGCAGTACTTC
-	TRBJ1-6	-	TRBV11-2	CASSLVHGRQGCSPLHF	TGTGCCAGCAGCTTAGTACACGGTCGGCAGGGCTGTTCACCCCTCCACTTT
many	TRBJ1-4	-	TRBV2	CASTPSEEKLFF	TGTGCCAGCACCCCGTCCGAGGAAAAACTGTTTTTT
medium-sized	TRBJ2-5	-	TRBV24-1	CATGTIGEIPQETQYF	TGTGCCACCGGGACGATAGGGGAAATCCCCCAAGAGACCCAGTACTTC
-	TRBJ2-1	-	TRBV7-9	CAISPSCTYNEQFF	TGTGCCATCAGCCCTAGCTGTACCTACAATGAGCAGTTCTTC
medium-sized	TRBJ2-2	-	TRBV10-3	CAISERDTNTGELFF	TGTGCCATCAGTGAGAGGGACACGAACACCGGGGAGCTGTTTTTT
medium-sized	TRBJ2-1	TRBD1	TRBV5-1	CASSLLPRTGDYNEQFF	TGCGCCAGCAGCTTGTTACCTCGGACAGGGGATTACAATGAGCAGTTCTTC
-	TRBJ1-1	-	TRBV5-1	CASSLVSGGGSEAFF	TGCGCCAGCAGCTTGGTATCGGGGGGCGGTTCTGAAGCTTTCTTT
many	TRBJ1-2	TRBD1	TRBV5-5	CASSFGTGNYGYTF	TGTGCCAGCAGCTTCGGGACAGGAAACTATGGCTACACCTTC
-	TRBJ2-7	-	TRBV30	CAWSVGSPYEQYF	TGTGCCTGGAGTGTAGGCAGCCCCTACGAGCAGTACTTC
-	TRBJ2-3	TRBD1	TRBV3-1	CASSPAASRGWSTDTQYF	TGTGCCAGCAGCCCCGCAGCTAGCAGGGGGTGGAGCACAGATACGCAGTATTTT
few	TRBJ2-3	-	TRBV24-1	CATSDPGTEGTYTQYF	TGTGCCACCAGTGACCCCGGGACGGAGGGCACATATACGCAGTATTTT
many	TRBJ1-4	TRBD1	TRBV3-1	CASSQFDRGNEKLFF	TGTGCCAGCAGCCAATTTGACAGGGGTAATGAAAAACTGTTTTTT
few	TRBJ1-5	-	TRBV5-6	CASSPVQGGQPQHF	TGTGCCAGCAGCCCAGTACAGGGAGGGCAGCCCCAGCATTTT
-	TRBJ2-3	-	TRBV7-3	CASSLRIDSDTQYF	TGTGCCAGCAGCTTACGGATAGATTCAGATACGCAGTATTTT
many	TRBJ2-2	-	TRBV5-8	CATQNRAHGELFF	TGTGCCACCCAAAACAGGGCCCACGGGGAGCTGTTTTTT
-	TRBJ2-3	-	TRBV11-2	CASSLTSLSIDTQYF	TGTGCCAGCAGCTTAACTTCGCTCAGCATAGATACGCAGTATTTT
-	TRBJ1-1	-	TRBV5-1	CASSPRASVLSEAFF	TGCGCCAGCAGCCCGAGGGCATCCGTTCTATCTGAAGCTTTCTTT
few	TRBJ2-1	-	TRBV24-1	CATSDWQGSYNEQFF	TGTGCCACCAGTGATTGGCAGGGCTCCTACAATGAGCAGTTCTTC
once	TRBJ1-2	-	TRBV30	CAWSGDEHGYTF	TGTGCCTGGAGCGGGGATGAACATGGCTACACCTTC
medium-sized	TRBJ1-2	-	TRBV28	CATTLGGYYGYTF	TGTGCCACGACCCTCGGCGGGTACTATGGCTACACCTTC
-	TRBJ1-2	-	TRBV7-9	CASSLEGLSYGYTF	TGTGCCAGCAGCTTAGAAGGGTTGAGTTATGGCTACACCTTC
few	TRBJ2-1	TRBD2	TRBV10-3	CAIRALAGGGNEQFF	TGTGCCATCAGAGCTCTCGCGGGAGGTGGGAATGAGCAGTTCTTC
medium-sized	TRBJ1-5	-	TRBV6-1	CASSILGRQPQHF	TGTGCCAGCAGCATTTTAGGACGGCAGCCCCAGCATTTT